A selection of T cell receptor beta chains follows, all from one sample in a study of tumor-infiltrating lymphocytes in primary liver carcinoma. TCRdb ran MiXCR on the multiplex PCR reads and lists one entry per CDR3 protein. The sample has tens of thousands of distinct CDR3 sequences; approximately 74% are singletons. The material sequenced was liver tumor tissue from sampling region 4. These TCRs come from a man aged 40-50 years with primary liver carcinoma and hepatitis B virus infection. CDR3s include the opening cysteine and the closing phenylalanine or tryptophan. The D gene is left open where the match is weak. Not all rows give a size; the values are once, few, many and, for expanded clones, a class.

TRBJ1-5,-,TRBV28,-,CASSLTGGMQPQHF,TGTGCCAGCAGTTTGACGGGGGGAATGCAGCCCCAGCATTTT
TRBJ1-1,-,TRBV5-5,-,CANSIGGQWGMNTEASF,TGTGCCAACAGCATTGGGGGGCAGTGGGGGATGAACACTGAAGCTTCCTTT
TRBJ1-1,-,TRBV11-2,-,CGSSRGRAGVFTEVFF,TGTGGTAGCAGCCGAGGTAGGGCAGGGGTCTTCACTGAAGTTTTCTTT
TRBJ2-7,once,TRBV6-5,TRBD2,CPSSCRASGGYEQYF,TGTCCCAGCAGTTGTCGGGCTAGCGGGGGCTACGAGCAGTACTTC
TRBJ2-3,few,TRBV5-1,-,CAVSLGHNTDTQYF,TGTGCCGTCAGCTTGGGACACAACACAGATACTCAGTATTTT
TRBJ2-3,few,TRBV6-2/TRBV6-3,-,CASSFLGRLGGDTQYF,TGTGCCAGCAGCTTCCTAGGACGGCTTGGGGGAGATACGCAGTATTTT
TRBJ1-6,-,TRBV5-4,-,CASIIEPEGALHF,TGTGCCAGCATCATAGAGCCGGAAGGGGCCCTCCACTTT
TRBJ2-3,-,TRBV12-5,TRBD2,CASGFRAGEQYF,TGTGCTAGTGGTTTCAGAGCGGGAGAGCAGTATTTT
TRBJ2-1,-,TRBV7-9,-,CASSLINQEQLF,TGTGCCAGCAGCTTAATTAACCAAGAGCAGTTGTTC
TRBJ1-2,-,TRBV6-6,-,CANTWNYGYTF,TGTGCCAACACGTGGAACTATGGCTACACCTTC
TRBJ2-7,-,TRBV6-1,TRBD2,CASSEPAGGRYEQYF,TGTGCCAGCAGTGAACCTGCGGGAGGCAGATACGAGCAGTACTTC
TRBJ1-2,-,TRBV10-2,-,CASSLGEGYGYAF,TGCGCCAGCAGTCTTGGGGAAGGCTATGGCTACGCATTC
TRBJ2-7,-,TRBV7-6,-,CASSGTGHGYEQYF,TGTGCCAGCAGCGGGACGGGACACGGTTACGAGCAGTACTTC
TRBJ2-7,-,TRBV5-1,-,CASGLNSGPVLYKQYF,TGCGCCAGCGGCCTTAACTCAGGGCCTGTCTTGTACAAGCAGTACTTC
TRBJ2-1,-,TRBV4-3,-,CASSQESSEWFF,TGCGCCAGCAGCCAAGAGTCTTCTGAGTGGTTCTTC
TRBJ2-1,-,TRBV6-2/TRBV6-3,TRBD2,CASPATSGLYSEQFF,TGTGCCAGTCCTGCGACTAGCGGGCTGTACAGTGAGCAGTTCTTC
TRBJ2-7,-,TRBV29-1,-,CRAKGRGSSYEQYF,TGCCGCGCAAAGGGTCGAGGGAGCTCCTACGAGCAGTACTTC
TRBJ1-4,once,TRBV29-1,-,CSVRRGPGEKLFF,TGCAGCGTGAGGAGAGGGCCGGGTGAAAAATTGTTTTTT
TRBJ2-5,-,TRBV6-1,TRBD1,CAIGDRGRETQYF,TGTGCCATCGGCGACAGGGGGCGTGAGACCCAGTATTTC
TRBJ2-5,-,TRBV29-1,-,CGVEVTPKETQYF,TGCGGCGTTGAAGTGACACCCAAAGAGACCCAGTACTTC
TRBJ2-4,-,TRBV5-4,-,CASSGTRGSKYIQYF,TGTGCCAGCAGCGGAACTAGAGGGAGTAAGTACATTCAGTACTTC
TRBJ1-5,-,TRBV15,-,CATTRTSQLNQPQHF,TGTGCCACCACTCGCACTAGCCAACTCAATCAGCCCCAGCATTTT
TRBJ2-7,-,TRBV4-1,-,CTSSHAGSTSYEQYF,TGCACCAGCAGCCACGCCGGCAGTACCTCCTACGAGCAGTACTTC
TRBJ2-7,few,TRBV28,TRBD2,CTSSPLAGDYEQYF,TGTACCAGCAGTCCACTAGCGGGAGACTATGAGCAGTACTTC
TRBJ2-6,few,TRBV4-2,-,CASSQETRVLTGANVLTF,TGTGCCAGCAGCCAAGAAACCCGTGTCTTAACTGGGGCCAACGTCCTGACTTTC
TRBJ2-1,many,TRBV10-2,-,CASSRANNEQFF,TGCGCCAGCAGCAGGGCAAACAATGAGCAGTTCTTC
TRBJ2-1,-,TRBV11-2,TRBD2,CASNLLKTPGTSGKNEQFF,TGTGCCAGCAACTTATTAAAGACCCCCGGGACTAGCGGGAAGAATGAGCAGTTCTTC
TRBJ2-1,-,TRBV30,-,CAWSRPESESYNEQFF,TGTGCCTGGAGCCGGCCGGAGTCTGAGTCCTACAATGAGCAGTTCTTC
TRBJ2-7,-,TRBV5-1,-,CASSLVGCGAGQSYGQYF,TGCGCCAGCAGCTTGGTTGGCTGTGGCGCGGGACAATCCTACGGGCAGTACTTC
TRBJ2-1,-,TRBV29-1,-,CSLVGTRSNEQFF,TGCAGCCTTGTCGGGACAAGGAGCAATGAGCAATTCTTC
TRBJ2-7,-,TRBV5-5,TRBD1,CASSWDRNYSYEQYF,TGTGCCAGCAGCTGGGACAGGAATTACTCCTACGAGCAGTACTTC
TRBJ1-5,-,TRBV6-5,-,CASRSDQYSNQPQHF,TGTGCCAGCAGATCGGACCAATATAGCAATCAGCCCCAGCATTTT
TRBJ2-5,few,TRBV6-1,TRBD2,CASGETLAGGGETQYF,TGTGCCAGCGGTGAAACCCTAGCGGGAGGAGGGGAGACCCAGTACTTC